Below, 19 T cell receptor beta chains from the same sample are listed, as sequenced in a study of blood T cell repertoires in COVID-19. TCRdb keeps only in-frame clones here, not all; method: immunoSEQ multiplex PCR. The sample comprises a few hundred thousand clones, around 86% of which are singletons, and about 1.9% rests with the top ten. Sequences were obtained from peripheral blood. All receptors derive from a woman younger than 45 who had recovered from COVID-19.

The chain recombines TRBV6-1 with TRBJ2-1, with 9 bases that match TRBD2. The CDR3 runs 17 residues. With V trimmed by 0 bases and J by 8 bases, 11 bases remained unmatched. The germline V gene encodes CDR1 MNHNS and CDR2 SASEGT. The CDR3 DNA reads as TGTGCCAGCAGTGAAGCTCTAGCTAGCGGGGCTCGCGATGAGCAGTTCTTC. Protein sequence: CASSEALASGARDEQFF.

This chain links TRBV19 with TRBJ2-5; TRBD1 matches at 7 bases. Germline V lookup: CDR1 LNHDA, CDR2 SQIVND (reference sequence). V was pared by 4 bases and J by 5 bases, with 7 bases of the junction left unmatched. This CDR3 has 14 residues. The DNA of the CDR3 is TGTGCCAGTAGTAGAGGACAGGTTCTGGAGACCCAGTACTTC. Encoded protein: CASSRGQVLETQYF.

V usage is TRBV4-2 and J usage is TRBJ1-6; D is possibly TRBD1 (6 bases). The CDR3 length is 16 residues. Germline loops: CDR1 LGHNA, CDR2 YNFKEQ. V lost 1 base and J 3 bases, leaving 10 bases between the germline ends. CDR3 sequence: CASSQVTGSYNSPLHF. For the CDR3, the DNA is TGTGCCAGCAGCCAAGTTACAGGGAGCTATAATTCACCCCTCCACTTT.

This clone was picked up one time. The genes are TRBV5-1 and TRBJ2-1; 7 bases map to TRBD2. The CDR3 is 15 residues long. With V trimmed by 5 bases and J by 6 bases, 11 bases remained unmatched. Germline lookup yields CDR1 SGHRS and CDR2 YFSETQ. The CDR3 loop is CASSSSRGSANEQFF. CDR3 DNA sequence: TGCGCCAGCAGTTCCTCGCGGGGGTCCGCCAATGAGCAGTTCTTC. The variable domain in full, completed from reference TRBV5-1 and TRBJ2-1, reads KAGVTQTPRYLIKTRGQQVTLSCSPISGHRSVSWYQQTPGQGLQFLFEYFSETQRNKGNFPGRFSGRQFSNSRSEMNVSTLELGDSALYLCASSSSRGSANEQFFGPGTRLTVL.

V usage is TRBV28 and J usage is TRBJ2-1; 10 positions match TRBD2. V was pared by 8 bases and J by 7 bases, with 8 bases of the junction left unmatched. The V gene's germline CDR1 is MDHEN and CDR2 SYDVKM. The CDR3 has 14 amino acids. DNA of the CDR3: TGTGCCAGCTCATCCAGCGGGAGGGGGAATGAGCAGTTCTTC. Amino acids: CASSSSGRGNEQFF.

The J gene is TRBJ2-7, the V gene TRBV27, with D tentatively TRBD2 (6 bases). Germline V gives CDR1 MNHEY, CDR2 SMNVEV (reference sequence). The length of the CDR3 is 12 residues. Trimming shortened V by 10 bases and J by 2 bases, and 12 bases separated the two germline ends. The CDR3 is CATGLKPYEQYF. DNA for the CDR3: TGTGCCACGGGACTCAAGCCCTACGAGCAGTACTTC.

V is TRBV6-6 and J is TRBJ2-4, with D tentatively TRBD2 (5 bases). With 6 bases removed from V and 3 bases from J, the gap between germline ends came to 9 bases. This CDR3 has 13 residues. Germline values: CDR1 MNHNY, CDR2 SVGAGI (reference sequence). The CDR3 loop reads CASSPGGKNIQYF. The CDR3 coding sequence is TGTGCCAGCAGCCCCGGAGGCAAAAACATTCAGTACTTC.

V usage is TRBV7-6 and J usage is TRBJ1-1; D uncertain. Trimming removed 1 base at V and 4 bases at J, with 7 bases between. Germline V gene sequence: CDR1 SGHVS, CDR2 FNYEAQ. This CDR3 is built from 13 residues. The CDR3 sequence: CASSLEEGTEAFF. Written as DNA, the CDR3 is TGTGCCAGCAGCTTAGAGGAGGGCACTGAAGCTTTCTTT. The complete variable domain, with remaining parts taken from reference TRBV7-6 and TRBJ1-1, reads GAGVSQSPRYKVTKRGQDVALRCDPISGHVSLYWYRQALGQGPEFLTYFNYEAQQDKSGLPNDRFSAERPEGSISTLTIQRTEQRDSAMYRCASSLEEGTEAFFGQGTRLTVV.

V gene TRBV3-1 (or the pseudogene TRBV3-2) combines with J gene TRBJ2-1; tentative D call: TRBD2 (5 bases). CDR1 is LGHDT, CDR2 YNNKEL, per germline (reference sequence). The V and J ends lost 2 bases and 7 bases respectively, with 9 bases between them. The CDR3 covers 13 residues. The CDR3 sequence is CASSQNGINEQFF. The CDR3 DNA sequence: TGTGCCAGCAGCCAAAACGGGATTAATGAGCAGTTCTTC.

The chain employs TRBV12-3 or TRBV12-4 and TRBJ1-3; D is ambiguous. CDR3 size: 12 residues. V dropped 5 bases and J dropped 4 bases, with 6 bases sitting between them. CDR3 in DNA: TGTGCCAGCAGTCTAACGGGAAACACCATATATTTT. Residues: CASSLTGNTIYF.

The V gene is TRBV4-1, the J gene TRBJ2-1; 9 bases match TRBD2. This CDR3 region has 16 residues. The junction had 7 bases not matched to a gene; V was cut back by 1 base and J by 6 bases. From germline, CDR1 is MGHRA and CDR2 YSYEKL. In nucleotides, the CDR3 is TGCGCCAGCAGCCAAGGGGGCGGGAGGGCCTTCAATGAGCAGTTCTTC. Encoded protein: CASSQGGGRAFNEQFF.

V gene TRBV7-2 combines with J gene TRBJ1-4; 7 bases are shared with TRBD1. After removal of 6 bases from V and 7 bases from J, the junction contained 5 bases not matched to a gene. Germline values: CDR1 SGHTA, CDR2 FQGNSA. This CDR3 contains 13 residues. The CDR3 DNA follows: TGTGCCAGCAGTAACAGGGGAAGTGAAAAACTGTTTTTT. Translated, it gives CASSNRGSEKLFF.

This chain connects TRBV6-5 to TRBJ1-1; D unresolved. The germline V gene has CDR1 MNHEY and CDR2 SVGAGI. The V end was cut by 6 bases, the J end by 2 bases, with 13 bases between. The CDR3 is made up of 14 amino acids. The DNA for the CDR3 is TGTGCCAGCAGCTTCCCTTACCTAAACACTGAAGCTTTCTTT. This translates into CASSFPYLNTEAFF.

The rearrangement links TRBV11-2 to TRBJ1-1, with D possibly being TRBD1 (6 bases). Germline V lookup: CDR1 SGHAT, CDR2 FQNNGV. The V and J ends lost 3 bases and 7 bases respectively, with 15 bases between them. This CDR3 contains 14 residues. CDR3: CASSFPRGRGEAFF. The CDR3 nucleotides are TGTGCCAGCAGCTTCCCGCGGGGGCGGGGTGAAGCTTTCTTT. Using reference TRBV11-2 and TRBJ1-1 for the parts outside the CDR3, the full variable domain is EAGVAQSPRYKIIEKRQSVAFWCNPISGHATLYWYQQILGQGPKLLIQFQNNGVVDDSQLPKDRFSAERLKGVDSTLKIQPAKLEDSAVYLCASSFPRGRGEAFFGQGTRLTVV.

The chain couples TRBV5-1 to TRBJ2-3; perhaps TRBD1 as D (5 bases). CDR1 and CDR2 (germline): SGHRS, YFSETQ. Between the trimmed V and J ends, which lost 0 bases and 0 bases, there was a span of 11 bases. The CDR3 runs to 16 residues. Here the CDR3 reads CASSLEGVPSTDTQYF. The CDR3 DNA is TGCGCCAGCAGCTTGGAAGGGGTACCTAGCACAGATACGCAGTATTTT.

This chain connects TRBV28 to TRBJ2-7, with D maybe TRBD2 (5 bases). The germline gives CDR1 MDHEN, CDR2 SYDVKM. The CDR3 is made up of 15 amino acids. V dropped 8 bases and J dropped 2 bases, with 19 bases sitting between them. The CDR3 loop reads CASGLAQVRPYEQYF. CDR3 bases: TGTGCCAGCGGATTAGCGCAGGTTAGACCCTACGAGCAGTACTTC.

The chain links TRBV3-1 (or the pseudogene TRBV3-2) to TRBJ2-7; TRBD2 might be the D (5 bases). From germline, CDR1 is LGHDT and CDR2 YNNKEL (reference sequence). This CDR3 has 17 amino acids. The V end was cut by 1 base, the J end by 0 bases, with 16 bases between. The CDR3: CASSQGDVASYSYEQYF. The CDR3 bases are TGTGCCAGCAGCCAAGGGGATGTAGCGTCCTACTCCTACGAGCAGTACTTC.

The chain couples TRBV6-5 to TRBJ2-3, with 7 bases that match TRBD2. In germline, CDR1 is MNHEY, CDR2 SVGAGI. CDR3 length equals 14 residues. V lost 6 bases and J lost 9; bases outside the gene matches: 12. The CDR3 DNA sequence: TGTGCCAGCAGGTCTAGCGGCCCGTTCGGCACGCAGTATTTT. Protein: CASRSSGPFGTQYF.

The chain links TRBV5-3 to TRBJ2-5, with D unclear. TRBV5-3 is marked as an open reading frame, function uncertain. This CDR3 region has 14 residues. The germline V and J ends were trimmed by 2 bases and 0 bases, with 8 bases remaining between them. The CDR3 region has the DNA TGTGCCAGAAGCTTTAACAGTGACCAAGAGACCCAGTACTTC. Residues: CARSFNSDQETQYF.